This T cell receptor beta chain was sequenced in a study of blood T cell repertoires in COVID-19. Turning to the study itself: Samples came from the United States, Italy and Spain, spanning acute and convalescent COVID-19.

In the original workflow: Amplified reference gene primers provided the basis for estimating nucleated cell counts. Repertoires were generated with immunoSEQ multiplex PCR, while TCRdb's copy carries only in-frame clones and drops some. V and J calls and clone size are given by that table; D and trimming were obtained from the DNA. The sample includes about 210,000 clones, less than 90% of them seen just once. The CDR3 has 12 residues. Trimming took 6 bases from V and 7 from J, leaving 12 bases between them. Germline values: CDR1 MDHEN, CDR2 SYDVKM. This chain connects TRBV28 to TRBJ1-1; D is unresolved. The sequenced sample was peripheral blood. The sequence derives from a man between 65 and 80 years old with acute or convalescent COVID-19. The DNA of the CDR3 is TGTGCCAGCAGAAGGATAGCCATTGAAGCTTTCTTT. It encodes CASRRIAIEAFF.